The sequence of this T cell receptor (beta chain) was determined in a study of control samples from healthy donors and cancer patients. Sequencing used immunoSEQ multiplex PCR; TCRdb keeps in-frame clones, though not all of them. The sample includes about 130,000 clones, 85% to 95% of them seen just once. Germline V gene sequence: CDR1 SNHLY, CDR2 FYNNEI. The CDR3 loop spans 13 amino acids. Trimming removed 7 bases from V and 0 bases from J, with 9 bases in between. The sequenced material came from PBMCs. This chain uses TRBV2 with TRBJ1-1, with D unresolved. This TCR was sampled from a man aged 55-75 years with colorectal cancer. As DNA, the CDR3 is TGTGCCAGCACCCGGGATGTGAACACTGAAGCTTTCTTT. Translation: CASTRDVNTEAFF. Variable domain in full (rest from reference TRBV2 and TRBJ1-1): EPEVTQTPSHQVTQMGQEVILRCVPISNHLYFYWYRQILGQKVEFLVSFYNNEISEKSEIFDDQFSVERPDGSNFTLKIRSTKLEDSAMYFCASTRDVNTEAFFGQGTRLTVV.